This T cell receptor beta chain was profiled in a study of spatial heterogeneity in lung cancer. Study-level information: A consistent excess of beta-chain over alpha-chain sequences was detected.

In this sample, this clonotype turned up many times. Each molecule of TCR cDNA was tagged with one unique molecular identifier. TCRdb analysed the 5' RACE reads with MiXCR anew, one entry per CDR3 protein. This sample has 25,000 or so distinct CDR3 sequences, with about 3.5% found just once. V lost 5 bases and J lost 5, with 19 bases in between. Germline V CDR1 and CDR2: MNHEY, SMNVEV (reference sequence). The CDR3 consists of 16 residues. Time point indicated: sample taken at primary tumor resection. Samples were obtained from approximately 76 donors, all untreated early-stage non-small cell lung cancer patients.

The V gene is TRBV27, the J gene TRBJ2-1, with a possible D match to TRBD2 (6 bases). The receptor comes from a female donor with early-stage non-small cell lung cancer. The sample was PBMCs, taken at surgery. CDR3 nucleotide sequence: TGTGCCAGCAGTCCCAGTTGGGGGGAGGTCAACAATGAGCAGTTCTTC. Its translation is CASSPSWGEVNNEQFF.